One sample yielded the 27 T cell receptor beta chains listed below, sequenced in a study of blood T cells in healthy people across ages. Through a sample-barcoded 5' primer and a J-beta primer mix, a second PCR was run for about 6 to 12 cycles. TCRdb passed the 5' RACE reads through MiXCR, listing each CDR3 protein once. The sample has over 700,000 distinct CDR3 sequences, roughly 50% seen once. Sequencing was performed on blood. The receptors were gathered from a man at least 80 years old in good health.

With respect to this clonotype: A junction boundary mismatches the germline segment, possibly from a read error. The CDR3 nucleotides read TGTGCTAGCAGCGGGAGAACAGATACGCAGTATTTT. The encoded protein is CASSGRTDTQYF. This sequence joins TRBV7-3 and TRBJ2-3, with 8 positions matching TRBD2. The germline V gene encodes CDR1 SGHTA and CDR2 FQGTGA. The CDR3 runs 12 residues.

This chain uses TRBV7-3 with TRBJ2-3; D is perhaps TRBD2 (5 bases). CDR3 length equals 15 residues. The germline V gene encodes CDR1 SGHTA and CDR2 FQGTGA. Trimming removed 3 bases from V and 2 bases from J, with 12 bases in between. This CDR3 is CASSLVGAPTDTQYF. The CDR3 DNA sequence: TGTGCCAGCAGCTTGGTGGGAGCCCCCACAGATACGCAGTATTTT. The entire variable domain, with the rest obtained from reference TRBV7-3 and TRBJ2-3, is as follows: GAGVSQTPSNKVTEKGKYVELRCDPISGHTALYWYRQSLGQGPEFLIYFQGTGAADDSGLPNDRFFAVRPEGSVSTLKIQRTERGDSAVYLCASSLVGAPTDTQYFGPGTRLTVL.

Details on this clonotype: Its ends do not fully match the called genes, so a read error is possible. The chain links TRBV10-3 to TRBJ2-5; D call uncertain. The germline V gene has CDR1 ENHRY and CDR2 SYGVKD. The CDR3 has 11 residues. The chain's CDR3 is CTISEQEAQYF. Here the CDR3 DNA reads TGTACCATCAGTGAGCAAGAGGCCCAGTACTTC.

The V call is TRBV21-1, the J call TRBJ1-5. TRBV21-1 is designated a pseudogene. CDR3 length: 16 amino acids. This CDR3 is CASSTAEVPRYQPQHF. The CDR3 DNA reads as TGTGCCAGCAGCACTGCGGAGGTCCCACGGTATCAGCCCCAGCATTTT.

Written as DNA, the CDR3 is TGTGCCAGCATCCCCCAGCCGGGATTCACAGATACGCAGTATTTT. This translates into CASIPQPGFTDTQYF. The rearrangement uses TRBV7-2 and TRBJ2-3; weak D call: TRBD2 (5 bases). V was clipped by 7 bases and J by 2 bases, with 16 bases between them. The length of the CDR3 is 15 residues. The germline CDR1 and CDR2 sequences are SGHTA and FQGNSA.

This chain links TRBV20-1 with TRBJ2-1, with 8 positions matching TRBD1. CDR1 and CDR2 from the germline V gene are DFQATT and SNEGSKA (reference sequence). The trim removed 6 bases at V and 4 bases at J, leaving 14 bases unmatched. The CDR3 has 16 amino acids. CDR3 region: CSAPPLTGQEYNEQFF. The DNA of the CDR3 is TGCAGTGCCCCTCCACTCACGGGACAGGAGTACAATGAGCAGTTCTTC.

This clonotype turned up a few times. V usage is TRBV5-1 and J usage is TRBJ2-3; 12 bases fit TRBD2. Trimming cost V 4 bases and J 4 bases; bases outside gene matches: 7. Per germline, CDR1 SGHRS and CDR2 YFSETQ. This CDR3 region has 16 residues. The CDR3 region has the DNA TGCGCCAGCAGCCGGACTAGCGGGACAGCCCCAGATACGCAGTATTTT. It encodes CASSRTSGTAPDTQYF.

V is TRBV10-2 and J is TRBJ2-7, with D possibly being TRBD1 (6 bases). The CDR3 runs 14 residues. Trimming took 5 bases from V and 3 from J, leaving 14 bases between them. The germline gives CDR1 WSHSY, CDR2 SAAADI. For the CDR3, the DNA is TGCGCCAGCAGTATCCCCAGGACAGTCTACGAGCAGTACTTC. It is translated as CASSIPRTVYEQYF.

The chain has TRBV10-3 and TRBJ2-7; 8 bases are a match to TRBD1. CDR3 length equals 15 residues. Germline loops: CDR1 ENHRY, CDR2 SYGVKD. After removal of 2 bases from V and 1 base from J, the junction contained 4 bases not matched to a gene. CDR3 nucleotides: TGTGCCATCAGTGAGCAGGGGGCTGGGTCCTACGAGCAGTACTTC. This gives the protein CAISEQGAGSYEQYF.

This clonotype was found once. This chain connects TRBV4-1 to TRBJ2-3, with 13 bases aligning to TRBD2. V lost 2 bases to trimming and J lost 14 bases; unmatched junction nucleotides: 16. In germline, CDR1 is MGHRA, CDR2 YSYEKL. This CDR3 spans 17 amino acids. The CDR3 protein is CASSQLLAGGPRRDAYF. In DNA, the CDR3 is TGCGCCAGCAGCCAATTACTAGCGGGAGGGCCTCGGAGAGACGCGTATTTT.

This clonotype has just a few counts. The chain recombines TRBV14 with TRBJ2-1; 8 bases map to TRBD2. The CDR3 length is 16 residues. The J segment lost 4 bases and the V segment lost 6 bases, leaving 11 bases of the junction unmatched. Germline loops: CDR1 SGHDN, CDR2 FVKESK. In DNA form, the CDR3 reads TGTGCCAGCAGTCCCCCTACTAGCGGCCTATACAATGAGCAGTTCTTC. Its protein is CASSPPTSGLYNEQFF. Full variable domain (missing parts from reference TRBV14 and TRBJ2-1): EAGVTQFPSHSVIEKGQTVTLRCDPISGHDNLYWYRRVMGKEIKFLLHFVKESKQDESGMPNNRFLAERTGGTYSTLKVQPAELEDSGVYFCASSPPTSGLYNEQFFGPGTRLTVL.

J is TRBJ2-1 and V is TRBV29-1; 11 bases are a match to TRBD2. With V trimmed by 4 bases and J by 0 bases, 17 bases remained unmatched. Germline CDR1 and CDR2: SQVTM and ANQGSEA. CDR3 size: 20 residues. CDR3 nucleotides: TGCAGCGTTGGAAGGCGGTTAGCGGGAGGGGCCGATAGCTCCTACAATGAGCAGTTCTTC. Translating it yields CSVGRRLAGGADSSYNEQFF.

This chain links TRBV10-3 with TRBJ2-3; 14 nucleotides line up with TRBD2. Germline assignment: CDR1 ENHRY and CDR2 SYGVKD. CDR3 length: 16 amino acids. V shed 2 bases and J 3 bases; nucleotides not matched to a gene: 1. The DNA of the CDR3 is TGTGCCATCAGTGAGCGACTAGCGGGAGGGACAGATACGCAGTATTTT. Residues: CAISERLAGGTDTQYF.

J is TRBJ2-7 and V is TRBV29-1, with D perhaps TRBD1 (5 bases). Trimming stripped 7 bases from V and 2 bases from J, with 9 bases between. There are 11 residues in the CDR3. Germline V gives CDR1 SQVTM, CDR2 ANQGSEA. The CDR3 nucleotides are TGCAGCGGCAGACAGACCTACGAGCAGTACTTC. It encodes CSGRQTYEQYF.

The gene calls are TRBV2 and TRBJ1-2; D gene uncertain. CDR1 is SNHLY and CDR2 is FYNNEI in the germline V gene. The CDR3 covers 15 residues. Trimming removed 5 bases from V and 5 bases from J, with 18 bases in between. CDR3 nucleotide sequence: TGTGCCAGCAGTCCCCGGCGCCAAAAGCCTTATGGCTACACCTTC. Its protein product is CASSPRRQKPYGYTF.

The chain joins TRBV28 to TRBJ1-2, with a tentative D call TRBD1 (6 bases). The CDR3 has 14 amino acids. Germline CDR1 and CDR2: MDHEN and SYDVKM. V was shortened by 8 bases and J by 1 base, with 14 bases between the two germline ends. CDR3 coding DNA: TGTGCCAGCCGGGAGGGGACATTTAACTATGGCTACACCTTC. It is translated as CASREGTFNYGYTF.

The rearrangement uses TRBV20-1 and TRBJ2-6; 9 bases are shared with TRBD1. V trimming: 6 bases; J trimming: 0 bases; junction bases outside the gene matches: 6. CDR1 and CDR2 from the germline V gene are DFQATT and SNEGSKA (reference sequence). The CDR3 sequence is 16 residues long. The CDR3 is CSADGQGSSGANVLTF. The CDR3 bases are TGCAGTGCGGACGGACAGGGGAGCTCTGGGGCCAACGTCCTGACTTTC.

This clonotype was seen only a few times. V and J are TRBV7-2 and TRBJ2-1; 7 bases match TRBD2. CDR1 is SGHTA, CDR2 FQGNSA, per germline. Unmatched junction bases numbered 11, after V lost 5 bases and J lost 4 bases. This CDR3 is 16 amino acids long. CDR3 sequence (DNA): TGTGCCAGCAGCCCTCGGGTAGCGGGCCTATACAATGAGCAGTTCTTC. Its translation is CASSPRVAGLYNEQFF.

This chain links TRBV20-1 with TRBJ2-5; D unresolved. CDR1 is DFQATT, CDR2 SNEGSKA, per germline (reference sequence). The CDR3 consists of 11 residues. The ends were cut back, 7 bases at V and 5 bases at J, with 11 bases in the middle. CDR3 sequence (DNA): TGCAGTGGGCTATATGGGGAGACCCAGTACTTC. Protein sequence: CSGLYGETQYF.

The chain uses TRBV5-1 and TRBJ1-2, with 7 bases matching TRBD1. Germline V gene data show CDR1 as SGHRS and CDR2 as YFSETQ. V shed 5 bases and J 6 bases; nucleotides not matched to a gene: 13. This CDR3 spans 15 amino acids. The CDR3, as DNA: TGCGCCAGCAGTGTGGAAGGGGGCCAGGGAAATGGCTACACCTTC. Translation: CASSVEGGQGNGYTF.

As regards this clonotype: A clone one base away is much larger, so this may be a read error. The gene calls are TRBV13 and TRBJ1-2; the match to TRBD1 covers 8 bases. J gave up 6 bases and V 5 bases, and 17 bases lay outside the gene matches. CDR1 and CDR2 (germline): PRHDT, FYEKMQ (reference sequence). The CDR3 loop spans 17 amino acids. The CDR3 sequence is CASSHRGVAGGGDGYTF. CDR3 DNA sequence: TGTGCCAGCAGCCACCGTGGGGTGGCAGGGGGCGGCGATGGCTACACCTTC.

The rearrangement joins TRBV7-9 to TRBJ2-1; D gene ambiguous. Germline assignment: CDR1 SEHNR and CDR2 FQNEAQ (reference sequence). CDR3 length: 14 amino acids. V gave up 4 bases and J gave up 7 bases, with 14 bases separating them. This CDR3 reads CASSSSQSGNEQFF. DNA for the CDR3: TGTGCCAGCAGCTCAAGTCAGTCTGGGAATGAGCAGTTCTTC.

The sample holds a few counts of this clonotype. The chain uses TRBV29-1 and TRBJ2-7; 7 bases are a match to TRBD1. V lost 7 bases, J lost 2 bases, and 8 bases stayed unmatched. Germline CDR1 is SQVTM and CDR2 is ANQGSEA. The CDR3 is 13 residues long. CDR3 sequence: CSASQGDTYEQYF. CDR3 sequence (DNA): TGCAGCGCCAGCCAGGGGGATACCTACGAGCAGTACTTC.

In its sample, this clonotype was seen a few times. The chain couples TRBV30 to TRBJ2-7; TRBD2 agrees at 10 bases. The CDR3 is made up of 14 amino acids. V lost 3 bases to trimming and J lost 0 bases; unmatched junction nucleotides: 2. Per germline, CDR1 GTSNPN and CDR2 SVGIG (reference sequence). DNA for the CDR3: TGTGCCTGGAGCAGGACTAGCGGCTCCTACGAGCAGTACTTC. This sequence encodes CAWSRTSGSYEQYF.

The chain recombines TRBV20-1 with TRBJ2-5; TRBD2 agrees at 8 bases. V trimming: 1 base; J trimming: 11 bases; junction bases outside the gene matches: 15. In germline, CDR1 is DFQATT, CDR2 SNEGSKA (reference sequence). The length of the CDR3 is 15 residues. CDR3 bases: TGCAGTGCTAGAGTTGGAGCGGGAGCTTGGGGTGAGCAGTACTTC. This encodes CSARVGAGAWGEQYF.

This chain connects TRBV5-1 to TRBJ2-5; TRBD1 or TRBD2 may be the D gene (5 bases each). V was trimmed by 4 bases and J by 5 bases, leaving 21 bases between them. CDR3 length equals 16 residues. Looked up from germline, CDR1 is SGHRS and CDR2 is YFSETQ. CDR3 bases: TGCGCCAGCAGCCTTCGACTTACGGTCGAGGGGGAGACCCAGTACTTC. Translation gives CASSLRLTVEGETQYF.

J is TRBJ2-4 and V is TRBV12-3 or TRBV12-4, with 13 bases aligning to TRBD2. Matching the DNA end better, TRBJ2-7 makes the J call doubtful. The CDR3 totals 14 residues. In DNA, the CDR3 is TGTGCCAGCAGGTGGACTAGCGGGAGTCGCGAGCAGTACTTC. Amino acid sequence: CASRWTSGSREQYF.